Below are 2 T cell receptor beta chains sequenced from a single sample in a study of blood T cells in healthy people across ages (dated by TCRdb to 2015 to 2017). The library was built by means of 5' RACE. TCRdb shows the sequencer as Illumina HiSeq 2500. The second PCR ran for roughly 7 to 12 cycles and used a J-beta primer mix along with a sample-barcoded 5' primer. The raw public data were reprocessed by TCRdb itself: fastp quality trimming at Q25, MiXCR clonotype calling, in-frame beta chains only. Each CDR3 protein gets just one entry, which takes the most common genes and DNA from the rows behind it. Recorded for this sample are some 1.5 million distinct CDR3 sequences; under 30% of them occurred a single time. The leading ten clones occupy 6.5% to 8.5% of the sample. Specimen: blood. The receptors come from a woman aged 25 to 39 in good health.

The J gene is TRBJ1-3, the V gene TRBV6-6; D remains ambiguous. Trimming shortened V by 6 bases and J by 1 base, and 10 bases separated the two germline ends. The CDR3 has 14 residues. Germline CDR1 and CDR2: MNHNY and SVGAGI (reference sequence). The DNA for the CDR3 is TGTGCCAGCAGCTCCGACATTTCTGGAAACACCATATATTTT. This codes for CASSSDISGNTIYF.

There are a few counts of this clonotype. This sequence joins TRBV7-2 and TRBJ2-1; 8 positions agree with TRBD1. V lost 0 bases to trimming and J lost 10 bases; unmatched junction nucleotides: 20. This CDR3 is built from 19 residues. Looked up from germline, CDR1 is SGHTA and CDR2 is FQGNSA. CDR3 residues: CASSLARNWDRPTPYEQFF. CDR3 DNA sequence: TGTGCCAGCAGCTTAGCGAGAAATTGGGACAGGCCGACTCCCTACGAGCAGTTCTTC.